This T cell receptor (beta chain) was obtained from a study of shared clonotypes between healthy human individuals. Naive CD8 cells, CD45RO-negative and positively selected for CCR7, excluded terminally differentiated effector memory CD45RA+ cells. This CDR3 is 16 amino acids long. V shed 5 bases and J 8 bases; nucleotides not matched to a gene: 8. Germline CDR1 MNHEY, CDR2 SMNVEV (reference sequence). Sequencing used immunoSEQ multiplex PCR; TCRdb keeps in-frame clones, though not all of them. The sample includes 2 million or so clones, about 95% seen only once; the top ten take about 1.1%. This rearrangement joins TRBV27 to TRBJ2-1, with TRBD2 identical over 14 bases. The sequencing input was naive CD8+ T cells sorted from blood. The clonotype was recovered from a man between 18 and 29 years old in good health. The CDR3, as DNA: TGTGCCAGCAGTGCCGGGACTAGCGGGGGTCGGGATGAGCAGTTCTTC. Translated: CASSAGTSGGRDEQFF.